This TCR beta chain was captured by sequencing in a study of T cells in Graves' hyperthyroidism and ophthalmopathy. Germline V lookup: CDR1 SGHTA, CDR2 FQGTGA. J gave up 7 bases and V 8 bases, and 22 bases lay outside the gene matches. The CDR3 totals 18 residues. A lack of ophthalmopathy progression within 18 months defined stable Graves' hyperthyroidism. The PBMCs studied were ones that came from 10 ml fresh peripheral blood. Amplification of TCR beta CDR3 regions used RNA as the template. Carried out on the TCR CDR3, a first-round RT-PCR used the HTBI primer set. MiXCR, run by TCRdb on the multiplex PCR reads, gives a single entry per CDR3 protein. The sample contains roughly 800,000 distinct CDR3 sequences, over 35% of which appear only once.

The chain is built from TRBV7-3 and TRBJ2-5, with TRBD2 identical over 10 bases. The receptor's source is a man aged 18 to 30 with Graves' hyperthyroidism. The sample comprised blood. The CDR3 sequence is CASSPSGTSEPPNGTQYF. The CDR3 bases are TGTGCCAGCTCACCCTCCGGGACTAGCGAGCCTCCTAATGGGACCCAGTACTTC.